This T cell receptor beta chain was identified during a study of cytotoxic CD8 clonotypes in ibrutinib-treated CLL. Study information: Response samples were obtained once patients had received a median 12 months of treatment, range 6 to 36.

Germline lookup yields CDR1 GTSNPN and CDR2 SVGIG (reference sequence). The V and J ends lost 1 base and 9 bases respectively, with 25 bases between them. The CDR3 runs to 17 residues. Study-wide results and limits: Collection times varied between progressing and sustained-remission patients. Clonality showed a rise at ibrutinib response that reversed toward baseline at progression. Patients had baseline clonality above age-matched healthy donors, and this clonality moved with circulating CD8+ T-cell counts.

Here immunoSEQ multiplex PCR was the method, and the copy in TCRdb shows in-frame clones only, minus some. This sample carries hundreds of thousands of clones, around 70% of them seen once, and the ten largest clones take roughly 14%. With respect to this clone: As yet, its antigen is unknown.

This chain joins TRBV30 and TRBJ1-5; D unresolved. The receptor comes from a human donor with chronic lymphocytic leukemia. The material sequenced was PBMCs, taken after 24 months of ibrutinib treatment. The CDR3 sequence is CAWSGRPTALEVGPQHF. The CDR3 DNA sequence: TGTGCCTGGAGTGGGCGACCCACGGCCTTGGAGGTAGGGCCCCAGCATTTT.